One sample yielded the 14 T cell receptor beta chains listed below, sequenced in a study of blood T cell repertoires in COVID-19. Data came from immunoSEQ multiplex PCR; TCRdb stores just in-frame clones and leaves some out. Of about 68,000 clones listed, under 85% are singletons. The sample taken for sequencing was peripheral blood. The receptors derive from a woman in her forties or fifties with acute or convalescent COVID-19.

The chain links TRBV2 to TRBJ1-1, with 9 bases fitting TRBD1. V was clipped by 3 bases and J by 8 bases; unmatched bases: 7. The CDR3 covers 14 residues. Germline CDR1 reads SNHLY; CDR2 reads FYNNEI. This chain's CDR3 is CASSDPGQGYEAFF. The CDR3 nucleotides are TGTGCCAGCAGTGATCCGGGACAGGGATACGAAGCTTTCTTT.

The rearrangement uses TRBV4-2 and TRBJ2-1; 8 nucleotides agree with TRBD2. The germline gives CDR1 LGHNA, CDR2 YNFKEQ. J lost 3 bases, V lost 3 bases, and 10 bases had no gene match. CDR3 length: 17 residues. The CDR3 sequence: CASSHDGGGANYNEQFF. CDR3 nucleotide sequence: TGTGCCAGCAGCCATGACGGGGGGGGAGCAAACTACAATGAGCAGTTCTTC.

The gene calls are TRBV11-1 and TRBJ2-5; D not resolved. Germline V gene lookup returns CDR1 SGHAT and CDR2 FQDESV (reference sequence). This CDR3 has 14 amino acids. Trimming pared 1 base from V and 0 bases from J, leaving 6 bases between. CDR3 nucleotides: TGTGCCAGCAGCTTAGGCGCGTACCAAGAGACCCAGTACTTC. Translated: CASSLGAYQETQYF.

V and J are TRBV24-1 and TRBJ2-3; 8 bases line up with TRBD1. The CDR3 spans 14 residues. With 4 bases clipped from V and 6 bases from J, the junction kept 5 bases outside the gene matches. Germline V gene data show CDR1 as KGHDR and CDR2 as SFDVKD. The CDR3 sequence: CATSDRGRVDTQYF. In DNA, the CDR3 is TGTGCCACCAGTGACAGGGGGCGTGTGGATACGCAGTATTTT.

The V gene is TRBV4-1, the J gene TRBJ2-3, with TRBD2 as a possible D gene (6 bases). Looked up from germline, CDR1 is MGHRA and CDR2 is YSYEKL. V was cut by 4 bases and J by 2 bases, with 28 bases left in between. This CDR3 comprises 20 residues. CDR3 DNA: TGCGCCAGCAGCCGGATGACCGGGACTGCCCTCAACAAACTCACAGATACGCAGTATTTT. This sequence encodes CASSRMTGTALNKLTDTQYF.

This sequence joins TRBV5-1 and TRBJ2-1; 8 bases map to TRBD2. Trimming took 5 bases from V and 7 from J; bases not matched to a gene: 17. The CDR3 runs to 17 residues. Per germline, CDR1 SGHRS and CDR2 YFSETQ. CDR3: CASSYYGLAPPGNEQFF. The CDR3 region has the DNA TGCGCCAGCAGTTATTACGGACTAGCCCCACCGGGGAATGAGCAGTTCTTC.

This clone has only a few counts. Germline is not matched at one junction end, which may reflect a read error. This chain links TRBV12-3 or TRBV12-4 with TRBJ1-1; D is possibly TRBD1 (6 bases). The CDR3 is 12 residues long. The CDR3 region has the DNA TGTGCCAGCACCTCGGGGGGACAACACCTCACCTTT. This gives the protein CASTSGGQHLTF.

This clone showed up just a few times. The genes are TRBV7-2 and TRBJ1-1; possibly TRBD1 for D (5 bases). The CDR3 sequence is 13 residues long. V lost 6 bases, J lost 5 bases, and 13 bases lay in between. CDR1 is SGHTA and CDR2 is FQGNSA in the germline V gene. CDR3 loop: CASRLGGGTEAFF. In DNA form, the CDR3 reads TGTGCCAGCAGACTGGGGGGTGGGACTGAAGCTTTCTTT.

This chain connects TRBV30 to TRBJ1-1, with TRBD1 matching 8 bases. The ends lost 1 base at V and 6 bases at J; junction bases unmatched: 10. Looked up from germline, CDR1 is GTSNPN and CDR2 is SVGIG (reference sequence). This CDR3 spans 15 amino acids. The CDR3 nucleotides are TGTGCCTGGAGTGCAACCGACAGGGGTTCGGCTGAAGCTTTCTTT. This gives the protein CAWSATDRGSAEAFF.

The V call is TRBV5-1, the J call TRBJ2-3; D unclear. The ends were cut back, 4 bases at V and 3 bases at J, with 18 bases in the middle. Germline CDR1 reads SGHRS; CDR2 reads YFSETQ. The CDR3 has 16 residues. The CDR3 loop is CASSLKTLEQTDTQYF. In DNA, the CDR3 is TGCGCCAGCAGCCTAAAAACCCTAGAACAAACAGATACGCAGTATTTT.

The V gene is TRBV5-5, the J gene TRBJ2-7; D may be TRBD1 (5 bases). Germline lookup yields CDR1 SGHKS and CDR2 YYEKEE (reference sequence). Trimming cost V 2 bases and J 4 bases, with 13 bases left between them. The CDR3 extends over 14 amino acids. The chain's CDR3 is CASSFATVTYEQYF. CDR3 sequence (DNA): TGTGCCAGCAGCTTCGCGACAGTCACTTACGAGCAGTACTTC.

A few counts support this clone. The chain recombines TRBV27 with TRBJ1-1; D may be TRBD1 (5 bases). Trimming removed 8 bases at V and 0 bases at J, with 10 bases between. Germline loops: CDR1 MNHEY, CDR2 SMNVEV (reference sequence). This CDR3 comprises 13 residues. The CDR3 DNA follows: TGTGCCAGCTGGCAGGGAATGAACACTGAAGCTTTCTTT. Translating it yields CASWQGMNTEAFF.

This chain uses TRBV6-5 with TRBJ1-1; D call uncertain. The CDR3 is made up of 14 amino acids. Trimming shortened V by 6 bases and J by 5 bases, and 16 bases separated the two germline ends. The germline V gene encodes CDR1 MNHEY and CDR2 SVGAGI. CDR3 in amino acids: CASSVDVRGTEAFF. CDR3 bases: TGTGCCAGCAGCGTTGACGTCCGAGGTACTGAAGCTTTCTTT.

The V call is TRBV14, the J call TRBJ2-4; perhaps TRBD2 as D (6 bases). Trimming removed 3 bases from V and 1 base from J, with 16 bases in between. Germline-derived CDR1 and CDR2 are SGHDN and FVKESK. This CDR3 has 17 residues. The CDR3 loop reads CASSHSQGLGAKNIQYF. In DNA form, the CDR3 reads TGTGCCAGCAGCCACAGCCAGGGACTTGGTGCCAAAAACATTCAGTACTTC.